The source of this T cell receptor (beta chain) is a study of response to subunit inactivated influenza vaccine. Unmatched junction bases numbered 10, after V lost 1 base and J lost 1 base. Germline CDR1 and CDR2: KGHSH and LQKENI. This CDR3 is built from 19 residues. In the case of this clonotype: The antigen is not known.

Study-wide points: A suggestion made by the authors is that each seasonal influenza vaccination recruits few new T cells.

TCRdb redid the calling of the RT-PCR reads with MiXCR, one entry per CDR3 protein. The sample lists 500,000 to 600,000 distinct CDR3 sequences, approximately 16% occurring once. The receptor's source is a man between 50 and 75 years old who received an inactivated influenza vaccine. Sequencing was performed on CD4+ T cells sorted from PBMCs, taken less than 30 months after vaccination. The chain couples TRBV18 to TRBJ2-3; 11 bases fit TRBD2. The CDR3 reads CASSPRALAGGRGTDTQYF. CDR3 sequence (DNA): TGTGCCAGCTCACCACGAGCTCTAGCGGGGGGCCGGGGCACAGATACGCAGTATTTT.